Presented here are 21 T cell receptor beta chains from one specimen sequenced in a study of T cells in Graves' hyperthyroidism and ophthalmopathy. Template material for amplifying TCR beta CDR3 regions consisted of RNA transcripts. The HTBI primer set was used in a first-round RT-PCR of the TCR CDR3. TCRdb recomputed calls from the multiplex PCR reads with MiXCR, one row per CDR3 protein. The sample records about 380,000 distinct CDR3 sequences, about a fifth being singletons. Sequencing was carried out using blood. Every receptor here comes from a man younger than 30 with Graves' ophthalmopathy.

At least ten counts were recorded for this clonotype. V and J are TRBV18 and TRBJ2-5; D is undetermined. Germline loops: CDR1 KGHSH, CDR2 LQKENI. Trimming stripped 2 bases from V and 2 bases from J, with 9 bases between. This CDR3 is built from 14 residues. CDR3 protein: CASSPNPIQETQYF. The CDR3 DNA is TGTGCCAGCTCACCAAACCCGATACAAGAGACCCAGTACTTC.

Many counts were recorded for this clonotype. The rearrangement joins TRBV6-1 to TRBJ2-5; TRBD1 matches at 9 bases. Germline-derived CDR1 and CDR2 are MNHNS and SASEGT. The length of the CDR3 is 16 residues. The V segment lost 0 bases and the J segment 5 bases; nucleotides outside the gene matches: 7. CDR3 bases: TGTGCCAGCAGTGAAGCGGGAACAGGGGGCCTGGAGACCCAGTACTTC. Translating gives CASSEAGTGGLETQYF.

This clonotype was counted a few times. The chain combines TRBV7-9 with TRBJ2-7; tentative D call: TRBD2 (6 bases). Trimming stripped 2 bases from V and 3 bases from J, with 14 bases between. Germline-derived CDR1 and CDR2 are SEHNR and FQNEAQ (reference sequence). This CDR3 comprises 15 residues. The CDR3 DNA reads TGTGCCAGCAGCTTATCTGGAGTGGGGGGCTACGAGCAGTACTTC. Its translation: CASSLSGVGGYEQYF. The full variable domain, its missing parts supplied by reference TRBV7-9 and TRBJ2-7, is DTGVSQNPRHKITKRGQNVTFRCDPISEHNRLYWYRQTLGQGPEFLTYFQNEAQLEKSRLLSDRFSAERPKGSFSTLEIQRTEQGDSAMYLCASSLSGVGGYEQYFGPGTRLTVT.

The chain recombines TRBV25-1 with TRBJ2-7; perhaps TRBD1 as D (5 bases). The CDR3 is made up of 15 amino acids. Trimming stripped 2 bases from V and 5 bases from J, with 16 bases between. From germline, CDR1 is MGHDK and CDR2 SYGVNS. CDR3 sequence reads: CASSEGASNHNEQYF. As DNA, the CDR3 is TGTGCCAGCAGTGAAGGGGCTTCGAACCACAACGAGCAGTACTTC.

Ten or more counts support this clonotype. This chain joins TRBV6-6 and TRBJ2-7, with a tentative D call TRBD1 (6 bases). This CDR3 is 13 amino acids long. The V and J ends lost 7 bases and 1 base respectively, with 11 bases between them. The germline CDR1 and CDR2 sequences are MNHNY and SVGAGI (reference sequence). CDR3 DNA sequence: TGTGCCAGCAACCTCGACAGGTCCTACGAGCAGTACTTC. It yields the protein CASNLDRSYEQYF.

This clonotype has only a few counts. The genes are TRBV12-3 or TRBV12-4 and TRBJ1-3; D ambiguous. The CDR3 loop spans 14 amino acids. With 4 bases removed from V and 0 bases from J, the gap between germline ends came to 7 bases. CDR3 coding DNA: TGTGCCAGCAGTTCGAACCTCTCTGGAAACACCATATATTTT. This gives the protein CASSSNLSGNTIYF.

This clonotype was seen many times. V and J are TRBV28 and TRBJ1-5, with unresolved D. The germline gives CDR1 MDHEN, CDR2 SYDVKM. The CDR3 length is 12 residues. Trimming shortened V by 6 bases and J by 7 bases, and 10 bases separated the two germline ends. This chain's CDR3 is CASREGGQPQHF. CDR3 bases: TGTGCCAGCAGGGAGGGTGGGCAGCCCCAGCATTTT.

The gene calls are TRBV11-3 and TRBJ2-2; D possibly corresponds to TRBD2 (7 bases). Germline CDR1 and CDR2: SGHNT and YENEEA. The CDR3 is 16 amino acids. Trimming removed 0 bases from V and 4 bases from J, with 12 bases in between. The CDR3 DNA is TGTGCCAGCAGCTTAGAGGGGGGGGCGAGCACCGGGGAGCTGTTTTTT. Its protein is CASSLEGGASTGELFF. Looking up the rest from reference TRBV11-3 and TRBJ2-2 gives the full variable domain: EAGVVQSPRYKIIEKKQPVAFWCNPISGHNTLYWYLQNLGQGPELLIRYENEEAVDDSQLPKDRFSAERLKGVDSTLKIQPAELGDSAVYLCASSLEGGASTGELFFGEGSRLTVL.

The chain employs TRBV6-1 and TRBJ2-1, with a tentative D call TRBD2 (6 bases). Trimming pared 7 bases from V and 4 bases from J, leaving 11 bases between. Germline loops: CDR1 MNHNS, CDR2 SASEGT. The CDR3 covers 13 residues. DNA for the CDR3: TGTGCCAGCATCCGGGCGGGATACAATGAGCAGTTCTTC. Its translation: CASIRAGYNEQFF.

This clonotype was counted many times. The rearrangement joins TRBV2 to TRBJ2-2; possible D gene TRBD2, 5 bases. The CDR3 contains 13 residues. CDR1 SNHLY and CDR2 FYNNEI come from the germline V gene. V was clipped by 10 bases and J by 7 bases, with 16 bases between them. Here the CDR3 reads CATVTSRDGELFF. Written as DNA, the CDR3 is TGTGCCACCGTGACGAGCCGGGACGGGGAGCTGTTTTTT.

The chain uses TRBV6-5 and TRBJ1-2; D remains ambiguous. Trimming took off 2 bases at V and 11 bases at J, with 18 bases between the two ends. This CDR3 comprises 14 residues. Per the germline V gene, CDR1 is MNHEY and CDR2 is SVGAGI. CDR3 protein: CASSYDPWAFSYTF. The CDR3 DNA reads TGTGCCAGCAGTTACGACCCTTGGGCGTTCAGTTACACCTTC.

This clonotype was counted only a few times. A clone one base away is much larger, so this may be a read error. The chain employs TRBV20-1 and TRBJ1-1; D call uncertain. Germline CDR1 DFQATT, CDR2 SNEGSKA (reference sequence). The CDR3 sequence is 14 residues long. CDR3 nucleotides: TGCAGTGCTGGAGATCCTGCAGGGAACACTGAAGCTTTCTTT. This codes for CSAGDPAGNTEAFF.

This clonotype was recorded many times. The chain employs TRBV18 and TRBJ1-1; no clear D. This CDR3 contains 12 residues. Germline assignment: CDR1 KGHSH and CDR2 LQKENI. Trimming left V 8 bases short and J 2 bases short, with 9 bases between. The CDR3 loop is CASSPGNTEAFF. CDR3 bases: TGTGCCAGCAGCCCTGGAAACACTGAAGCTTTCTTT.

The V gene is TRBV5-6, the J gene TRBJ1-1; D not certain. Germline V gene data show CDR1 as SGHDT and CDR2 as YYEEEE. V was pared by 0 bases and J by 6 bases, with 12 bases between. The CDR3 is made up of 14 amino acids. CDR3 loop: CASSLGALAPEAFF. CDR3 bases: TGTGCCAGCAGCTTGGGTGCCCTAGCCCCTGAAGCTTTCTTT.

This clonotype was recorded at least ten times. V is TRBV6-1 and J is TRBJ1-2; D unresolved. CDR1 is MNHNS and CDR2 is SASEGT in the germline V gene. V was shortened by 8 bases and J by 4 bases, with 17 bases between the two germline ends. The CDR3 consists of 14 residues. The CDR3 sequence: CASRPGNAGYGYTF. The CDR3 coding sequence is TGTGCCAGCCGACCCGGCAATGCTGGCTATGGCTACACCTTC.

This clonotype has more than one count but fewer than ten. The gene calls are TRBV10-3 and TRBJ2-3; 7 bases fit TRBD1. The germline gives CDR1 ENHRY, CDR2 SYGVKD. J lost 4 bases, V lost 10 bases, and 5 bases had no gene match. The CDR3 loop spans 12 amino acids. As DNA, the CDR3 is TGTGCCACAAGACAGGGAGCAGATACGCAGTATTTT. Translation: CATRQGADTQYF.

J is TRBJ1-2 and V is TRBV29-1; D not certain. CDR1 is SQVTM, CDR2 ANQGSEA, per germline. The V gene lost 3 bases and the J gene lost 4 bases, with 9 bases spanning the gap. The CDR3 covers 12 residues. Written as DNA, the CDR3 is TGCAGCGTTGACTCTCTGACCTATGGCTACACCTTC. Its translation is CSVDSLTYGYTF.

This clonotype was observed many times. The chain uses TRBV5-5 and TRBJ2-3, with TRBD2 matching 7 bases. This CDR3 is built from 16 residues. Per germline, CDR1 SGHKS and CDR2 YYEKEE (reference sequence). Trimming took 4 bases from V and 5 from J; bases not matched to a gene: 13. CDR3: CASSAGVAFRGDTQYF. CDR3 bases: TGTGCCAGCAGCGCGGGGGTGGCCTTCCGGGGAGATACGCAGTATTTT.

This clonotype turned up a few times. CDR3 sequence reads: CSARGTSGGKETQYF. Written as DNA, the CDR3 is TGCAGTGCTAGGGGGACTAGCGGGGGGAAGGAGACCCAGTACTTC. The J gene is TRBJ2-5, the V gene TRBV20-1; 15 nucleotides match TRBD2. Germline lookup yields CDR1 DFQATT and CDR2 SNEGSKA (reference sequence). The CDR3 consists of 15 residues. With 3 bases clipped from V and 5 bases from J, the junction kept 4 bases outside the gene matches.

The V gene is TRBV6-2 or TRBV6-3, the J gene TRBJ2-5; 7 bases are a match to TRBD2. The CDR3 covers 18 residues. The germline V gene encodes CDR1 MNHEY and CDR2 SVGEGT. Trimming cost V 4 bases and J 1 base; bases outside gene matches: 15. The CDR3 DNA follows: TGTGCCAGCAGTTTTCCCAACCGGGACTACGCCCCCCAAGAGACCCAGTACTTC. This gives the protein CASSFPNRDYAPQETQYF.

This clonotype showed up just a few times. V is TRBV9 and J is TRBJ2-5, with 9 bases lining up with TRBD2. J gave up 2 bases and V 7 bases, and 6 bases lay outside the gene matches. Germline CDR1 and CDR2: SGDLS and YYNGEE. CDR3 size: 14 residues. The chain's CDR3 is CASSSGGKQETQYF. In nucleotides, the CDR3 is TGTGCCAGCTCGAGCGGGGGGAAACAAGAGACCCAGTACTTC.